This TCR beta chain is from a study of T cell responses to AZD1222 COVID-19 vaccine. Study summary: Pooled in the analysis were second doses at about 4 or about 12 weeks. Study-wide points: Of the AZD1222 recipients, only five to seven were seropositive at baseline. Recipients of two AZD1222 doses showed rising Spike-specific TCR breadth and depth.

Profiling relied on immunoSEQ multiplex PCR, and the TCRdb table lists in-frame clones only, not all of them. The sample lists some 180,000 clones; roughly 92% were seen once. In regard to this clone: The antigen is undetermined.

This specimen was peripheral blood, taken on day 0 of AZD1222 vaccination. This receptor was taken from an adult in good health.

DNA of the CDR3: TGTGCCAGCAGCTTAGCCGGGACAGGGGTTTCCACCGGGGAGCTGTTTTTT. It yields the protein CASSLAGTGVSTGELFF. The rearrangement joins TRBV7-2 to TRBJ2-2; 10 nucleotides line up with TRBD1. From germline, CDR1 is SGHTA and CDR2 FQGNSA. The CDR3 sequence is 17 residues long. Unmatched junction bases numbered 5, after V lost 0 bases and J lost 4 bases.